Below, 9 T cell receptor beta chains from the same sample are listed, as sequenced in a study of CD8 T cells in Susac syndrome. With random hexamers, roughly 0.45 to 1 ug RNA was reverse transcribed. TCRdb redid the calling of the immunoSEQ multiplex PCR reads with MiXCR, one entry per CDR3 protein. The repertoire consists of a few hundred thousand distinct CDR3 sequences, with about 88% occurring once and the leading ten covering 0.18%. The sample comprised CD8+ T cells from PBMCs. The receptors derive from a human donor with multiple sclerosis.

This clonotype was observed a single time. V gene TRBV12-3 or TRBV12-4 combines with J gene TRBJ2-1, with D perhaps matching TRBD1 (5 bases). The CDR3 runs 15 residues. Trimming stripped 6 bases from V and 9 bases from J, with 21 bases between. In DNA, the CDR3 is TGTGCCAGCAGAGGACAACAGGACCCTCAGAGTGAGCAGTTCTTC. This encodes CASRGQQDPQSEQFF.

This chain joins TRBV12-3 or TRBV12-4 and TRBJ1-2; D is undetermined. With 10 bases removed from V and 3 bases from J, the gap between germline ends came to 12 bases. This CDR3 is 12 amino acids long. The CDR3 here is CATHQAYYGYTF. Written as DNA, the CDR3 is TGTGCCACACACCAGGCTTACTATGGCTACACCTTC.

The V and J genes are TRBV7-8 and TRBJ2-5, with D possibly TRBD1 on 6 matching bases. Trimming cost V 2 bases and J 2 bases, with 18 bases left between them. The CDR3 has 17 residues. The germline CDR1 and CDR2 sequences are SGHVS and FQNEAQ. CDR3 amino acids: CASSLRLGRTAQETQYF. The CDR3 nucleotides read TGTGCCAGCAGCTTAAGGCTGGGTCGGACAGCTCAAGAGACCCAGTACTTC. Variable domain in full (rest from reference TRBV7-8 and TRBJ2-5): GAGVSQSPRYKVAKRGQDVALRCDPISGHVSLFWYQQALGQGPEFLTYFQNEAQLDKSGLPSDRFFAERPEGSVSTLKIQRTQQEDSAVYLCASSLRLGRTAQETQYFGPGTRLLVL.

This chain joins TRBV4-1 and TRBJ2-7, with TRBD1 as a possible D gene (6 bases). Trimming shortened V by 7 bases and J by 1 base, and 23 bases separated the two germline ends. The CDR3 loop spans 17 amino acids. Germline CDR1 MGHRA, CDR2 YSYEKL. CDR3 in amino acids: CASTNLPSGARSYEQYF. In DNA form, the CDR3 reads TGCGCCAGCACAAACCTCCCATCAGGGGCCCGGTCCTACGAGCAGTACTTC.

This clonotype was recorded once. J is TRBJ1-6 and V is TRBV29-1; D possibly corresponds to TRBD1 (5 bases). Germline CDR1 reads SQVTM; CDR2 reads ANQGSEA. Trimming stripped 1 base from V and 16 bases from J, with 14 bases between. The CDR3 extends over 12 amino acids. CDR3 bases: TGCAGCGTTGAAGGCTACGGGGGGGTGCTCCACTTT. It is translated as CSVEGYGGVLHF.

The rearrangement links TRBV6-5 to TRBJ2-5; D ambiguous. Germline lookup yields CDR1 MNHEY and CDR2 SVGAGI. The CDR3 covers 17 residues. The ends were cut back, 0 bases at V and 2 bases at J, with 16 bases in the middle. The CDR3 here is CASSYSIGGPYQETQYF. CDR3 in DNA: TGTGCCAGCAGTTACTCGATAGGCGGACCTTATCAAGAGACCCAGTACTTC.

The chain is built from TRBV6-2 or TRBV6-3 and TRBJ1-4; D remains ambiguous. V was trimmed by 0 bases and J by 7 bases, leaving 9 bases between them. This CDR3 spans 14 amino acids. The germline V gene encodes CDR1 MNHEY and CDR2 SVGEGT. CDR3 in amino acids: CASSYSAEGEKLFF. For the CDR3, the DNA is TGTGCCAGCAGTTACTCGGCGGAGGGTGAAAAACTGTTTTTT.

The gene calls are TRBV6-2 or TRBV6-3 and TRBJ2-2; D possibly uses TRBD1 or TRBD2 (5 bases each). V was trimmed by 2 bases and J by 4 bases, leaving 11 bases between them. There are 15 residues in the CDR3. From germline, CDR1 is MNHEY and CDR2 SVGEGT. Here the CDR3 DNA reads TGTGCCAGCAGTTACCGGGACGATGGCACCGGGGAGCTGTTTTTT. Its translation: CASSYRDDGTGELFF.

This chain joins TRBV4-3 and TRBJ2-7, with D perhaps matching TRBD1 (6 bases). Trimming cost V 1 base and J 1 base, with 11 bases left between them. The CDR3 runs to 15 residues. Looked up from germline, CDR1 is LGHNA and CDR2 is YSLEER. As DNA, the CDR3 is TGCGCCAGCAGCCAAGTCGCAGGGGCGTCCTACGAGCAGTACTTC. It yields the protein CASSQVAGASYEQYF.